A single sample gave rise to the 25 T cell receptor beta chains below, sequenced in a study of radiotherapy plus CTLA-4 blockade in lung cancer. Data came from immunoSEQ multiplex PCR; TCRdb stores just in-frame clones and leaves some out. The sample includes over 85,000 clones, around 80% seen only once; the top ten take around 25%. Here the sequenced sample was peripheral blood, taken from a patient treated with radiotherapy plus ipilimumab. The receptors were gathered from a human donor with non-small cell lung cancer that progressed on radiotherapy plus ipilimumab.

The chain links TRBV11-2 to TRBJ2-7; no definite D call. With 5 bases removed from V and 5 bases from J, the gap between germline ends came to 13 bases. CDR3 length: 13 residues. Germline lookup yields CDR1 SGHAT and CDR2 FQNNGV. The DNA for the CDR3 is TGTGCCAGCAGCCCCCAGTGGGCACACGAGCAGTACTTC. Its protein is CASSPQWAHEQYF.

The chain links TRBV7-9 to TRBJ1-2; 9 bases fit TRBD1. The germline V gene has CDR1 SEHNR and CDR2 FQNEAQ (reference sequence). The CDR3 contains 15 residues. V shed 5 bases, J shed 4 bases, and the junction held 8 bases outside the gene matches. The CDR3 nucleotides are TGTGCCAGCAGCACCTGGACAGGGGAGGGCTATGGCTACACCTTC. As protein: CASSTWTGEGYGYTF.

A few counts support this clone. The rearrangement joins TRBV28 to TRBJ1-2; the match to TRBD1 covers 10 bases. Germline loops: CDR1 MDHEN, CDR2 SYDVKM. Trimming took 8 bases from V and 5 from J; bases not matched to a gene: 5. The CDR3 contains 13 residues. CDR3 loop: CASGTGDLYGYTF. CDR3 in DNA: TGTGCCAGCGGGACAGGGGATCTTTATGGCTACACCTTC.

The genes are TRBV6-1 and TRBJ1-2, with a tentative D call TRBD1 (5 bases). This CDR3 has 15 residues. Trimming shortened V by 3 bases and J by 1 base, and 12 bases separated the two germline ends. Looked up from germline, CDR1 is MNHNS and CDR2 is SASEGT. In nucleotides, the CDR3 is TGTGCCAGCAGTGACGCGAGGGACTATAACTATGGCTACACCTTC. Its protein is CASSDARDYNYGYTF.

V and J are TRBV10-1 and TRBJ2-7; no definite D call. CDR3 length equals 17 residues. Trimming pared 3 bases from V and 7 bases from J, leaving 25 bases between. Germline V gives CDR1 WNHNN, CDR2 SYGVQD (reference sequence). The CDR3 reads CASSDKLLTNPIGEQYF. CDR3 DNA sequence: TGCGCCAGCAGTGATAAACTCTTAACAAACCCTATAGGGGAGCAGTACTTC.

Written as DNA, the CDR3 is TGTGCCAGTGGAAGCACAGATACGCAGTATTTT. It specifies CASGSTDTQYF. This chain joins TRBV28 and TRBJ2-3; D unresolved. Germline values: CDR1 MDHEN, CDR2 SYDVKM. The CDR3 covers 11 residues. With 9 bases removed from V and 0 bases from J, the gap between germline ends came to 4 bases.

The gene calls are TRBV30 and TRBJ1-1; D is unresolved. Trimming left V 5 bases short and J 0 bases short, with 10 bases between. Germline CDR1 GTSNPN, CDR2 SVGIG (reference sequence). The CDR3 loop spans 13 amino acids. The CDR3 nucleotides read TGTGCCTGGGGGAGGGCACTGAACACTGAAGCTTTCTTT. It translates to CAWGRALNTEAFF.

This chain connects TRBV7-3 to TRBJ2-3; no definite D call. CDR3 length: 16 amino acids. V was pared by 6 bases and J by 0 bases, with 16 bases between. The germline CDR1 and CDR2 sequences are SGHTA and FQGTGA. As DNA, the CDR3 is TGTGCCAGCAGTTATACCCCCGGCTCTAGCACAGATACGCAGTATTTT. Residues: CASSYTPGSSTDTQYF.

The V gene is TRBV5-1, the J gene TRBJ2-1; D possibly matches TRBD1 or TRBD2 (5 bases each). This CDR3 comprises 13 residues. Trimming removed 4 bases from V and 8 bases from J, with 13 bases in between. Germline assignment: CDR1 SGHRS and CDR2 YFSETQ. CDR3 nucleotide sequence: TGCGCCAGCAGCACCCTTCTGGGGGATGAGCAGTTCTTC. Its translation is CASSTLLGDEQFF.

This rearrangement joins TRBV7-9 to TRBJ2-1, with 7 bases aligning to TRBD2. Per the germline V gene, CDR1 is SEHNR and CDR2 is FQNEAQ (reference sequence). The length of the CDR3 is 12 residues. V gave up 3 bases and J gave up 14 bases; unmatched junction bases: 7. The CDR3 DNA reads as TGTGCCAGCAGCTTCCCGGGACTACCTGAGTTCTTC. Protein product: CASSFPGLPEFF.

The genes are TRBV2 and TRBJ2-3; 8 bases are a match to TRBD2. CDR1 and CDR2 from the germline V gene are SNHLY and FYNNEI. Trimming took 2 bases from V and 2 from J; bases not matched to a gene: 12. The CDR3 sequence is 18 residues long. The CDR3 loop reads CASSERSLGGRLTDTQYF. In DNA, the CDR3 is TGTGCCAGCAGTGAACGTAGCTTGGGCGGGAGGCTCACAGATACGCAGTATTTT.

The rearrangement uses TRBV5-1 and TRBJ2-3, with TRBD2 matching 14 bases. The CDR3 totals 21 residues. CDR1 SGHRS and CDR2 YFSETQ come from the germline V gene. V lost 1 base to trimming and J lost 1 base; unmatched junction nucleotides: 14. CDR3 in amino acids: CASSLTGTSGRNLSRTDTQYF. For the CDR3, the DNA is TGCGCCAGCAGCTTGACCGGGACTAGCGGGAGAAATTTAAGCCGCACAGATACGCAGTATTTT.

The rearrangement links TRBV25-1 to TRBJ1-2; 7 bases align to TRBD1. The junction had 2 bases not matched to a gene; V was cut back by 2 bases and J by 2 bases. Germline CDR1 is MGHDK and CDR2 is SYGVNS. The CDR3 sequence is 14 residues long. The CDR3 DNA sequence: TGTGCCAGCAGTGAACCGGGACAGAACTATGGCTACACCTTC. It yields the protein CASSEPGQNYGYTF.

This clone was observed a single time. The rearrangement joins TRBV27 to TRBJ2-2; perhaps TRBD1 as D (5 bases). The CDR3 length is 14 residues. V lost 7 bases to trimming and J lost 5 bases, with 14 bases between them. Germline CDR1 and CDR2: MNHEY and SMNVEV (reference sequence). CDR3 bases: TGTGCCAGCACCTGGGGCCCGACGACCGGGGAGCTGTTTTTT. This gives the protein CASTWGPTTGELFF.

This CDR3 reads CASSKRDFTGELFF. Here the CDR3 DNA reads TGCGCCAGCAGCAAGCGGGATTTTACCGGGGAGCTGTTTTTT. The chain links TRBV5-1 to TRBJ2-2, with 7 bases matching TRBD2. The junction had 5 bases not matched to a gene; V was cut back by 4 bases and J by 5 bases. This CDR3 contains 14 residues. Germline V gene data show CDR1 as SGHRS and CDR2 as YFSETQ.

The chain joins TRBV27 to TRBJ1-1; 8 bases map to TRBD1. The CDR3 consists of 14 residues. The V segment lost 5 bases and the J segment 3 bases; nucleotides outside the gene matches: 5. The germline CDR1 and CDR2 sequences are MNHEY and SMNVEV (reference sequence). The CDR3 reads CASSPWTGYTEAFF. Here the CDR3 DNA reads TGTGCCAGCAGTCCCTGGACAGGGTACACTGAAGCTTTCTTT.

J is TRBJ1-5 and V is TRBV25-1; D unresolved. Germline assignment: CDR1 MGHDK and CDR2 SYGVNS. Trimming pared 7 bases from V and 7 bases from J, leaving 26 bases between. This CDR3 comprises 17 residues. The CDR3 spells CASINEGESDVAQPQHF. As DNA, the CDR3 is TGTGCCAGCATCAATGAGGGCGAGAGTGATGTCGCACAGCCCCAGCATTTT.

The CDR3 DNA reads as TGTGCCAGCAGCCCGAAGGGAGCCCGGGGAGAGCAGTACGTC. This gives the protein CASSPKGARGEQYV. The chain combines TRBV5-6 with TRBJ2-7, with D perhaps matching TRBD2 (5 bases). The CDR3 contains 14 residues. CDR1 is SGHDT and CDR2 is YYEEEE in the germline V gene. Deletions cut 4 bases from V and 7 bases from J, with 18 bases between.

The rearrangement joins TRBV5-1 to TRBJ1-6, with D possibly TRBD1 on 5 matching bases. The CDR3 loop spans 17 amino acids. CDR1 and CDR2 from the germline V gene are SGHRS and YFSETQ. Trimming removed 0 bases from V and 4 bases from J, with 14 bases in between. CDR3 loop: CASSLVEVGDYNSPLHF. In nucleotides, the CDR3 is TGCGCCAGCAGCTTGGTGGAGGTGGGGGATTATAATTCACCCCTCCACTTT. Full variable domain (missing parts from reference TRBV5-1 and TRBJ1-6): KAGVTQTPRYLIKTRGQQVTLSCSPISGHRSVSWYQQTPGQGLQFLFEYFSETQRNKGNFPGRFSGRQFSNSRSEMNVSTLELGDSALYLCASSLVEVGDYNSPLHFGNGTRLTVT.

This clone was seen a single time. This sequence joins TRBV29-1 and TRBJ2-3, with a possible D match to TRBD1 (5 bases). Germline assignment: CDR1 SQVTM and CDR2 ANQGSEA. The CDR3 is 11 amino acids. V lost 8 bases, J lost 2 bases, and 8 bases lay in between. The CDR3 DNA reads as TGCAGCATAGGGGTCACAGATACGCAGTATTTT. As protein: CSIGVTDTQYF.

The gene calls are TRBV28 and TRBJ2-3; no clear D gene. The CDR3 extends over 17 amino acids. Germline V gene data show CDR1 as MDHEN and CDR2 as SYDVKM. V lost 2 bases, J lost 5 bases, and 20 bases lay in between. CDR3 in DNA: TGTGCCAGCAGTTTAATTGGCTGGCAGAGCTGGGAAGATACGCAGTATTTT. Its translation is CASSLIGWQSWEDTQYF. Full variable domain (outside the CDR3, taken from reference TRBV28 and TRBJ2-3): DVKVTQSSRYLVKRTGEKVFLECVQDMDHENMFWYRQDPGLGLRLIYFSYDVKMKEKGDIPEGYSVSREKKERFSLILESASTNQTSMYLCASSLIGWQSWEDTQYFGPGTRLTVL.

This clone has a single count. The V gene is TRBV7-3, the J gene TRBJ2-1; the D gene is possibly TRBD2 (6 bases). The CDR3 consists of 14 residues. Germline V gives CDR1 SGHTA, CDR2 FQGTGA. V lost 1 base, J lost 5 bases, and 9 bases lay in between. The CDR3 loop reads CASSLIADHNEQFF. CDR3 nucleotide sequence: TGTGCCAGCAGCTTAATAGCGGATCACAATGAGCAGTTCTTC.

The chain joins TRBV28 to TRBJ2-1; TRBD1 is a possible D gene (6 bases). Per the germline V gene, CDR1 is MDHEN and CDR2 is SYDVKM. Trimming shortened V by 2 bases and J by 9 bases, and 14 bases separated the two germline ends. This CDR3 is 14 amino acids long. CDR3 DNA sequence: TGTGCCAGCAGTTTAGGGGGCCCCCGGGGTGAGCAGTTCTTC. It specifies CASSLGGPRGEQFF.

The rearrangement uses TRBV5-1 and TRBJ2-1; the match to TRBD2 covers 9 bases. V shed 6 bases, J shed 2 bases, and the junction held 9 bases outside the gene matches. This CDR3 region has 16 residues. Looked up from germline, CDR1 is SGHRS and CDR2 is YFSETQ. The CDR3 DNA reads as TGCGCCAGCAATCGTATGACTAGCGGAGCCTACAATGAGCAGTTCTTC. Translating it yields CASNRMTSGAYNEQFF.

V is TRBV7-2 and J is TRBJ1-2; unclear D gene. The CDR3 consists of 13 residues. CDR1 SGHTA and CDR2 FQGNSA come from the germline V gene. V lost 2 bases and J lost 3, with 7 bases in between. The CDR3 sequence is CASSLYGDYGYTF. The CDR3 nucleotides read TGTGCCAGCAGCTTATATGGGGACTATGGCTACACCTTC.